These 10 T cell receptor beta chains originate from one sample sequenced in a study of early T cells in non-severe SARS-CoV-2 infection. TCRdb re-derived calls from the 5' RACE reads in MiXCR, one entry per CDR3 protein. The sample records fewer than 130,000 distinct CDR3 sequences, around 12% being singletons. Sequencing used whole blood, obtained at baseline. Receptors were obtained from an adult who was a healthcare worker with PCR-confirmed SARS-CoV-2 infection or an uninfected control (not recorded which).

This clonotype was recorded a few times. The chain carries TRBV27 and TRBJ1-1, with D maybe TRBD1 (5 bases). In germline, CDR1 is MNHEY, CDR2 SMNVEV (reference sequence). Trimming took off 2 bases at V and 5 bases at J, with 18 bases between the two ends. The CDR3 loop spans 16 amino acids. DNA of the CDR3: TGTGCCAGCAGTTTAAAGGGGATCTCATTGGGGACTGAAGCTTTCTTT. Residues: CASSLKGISLGTEAFF.

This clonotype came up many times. The CDR3 region is CASSHLRLNTEAFF. CDR3 bases: TGTGCCAGCAGCCATCTAAGACTGAACACTGAAGCTTTCTTT. This chain joins TRBV12-3 or TRBV12-4 and TRBJ1-1; no firm D call. Between the trimmed V and J ends, which lost 6 bases and 0 bases, there was a span of 11 bases. This CDR3 spans 14 amino acids.

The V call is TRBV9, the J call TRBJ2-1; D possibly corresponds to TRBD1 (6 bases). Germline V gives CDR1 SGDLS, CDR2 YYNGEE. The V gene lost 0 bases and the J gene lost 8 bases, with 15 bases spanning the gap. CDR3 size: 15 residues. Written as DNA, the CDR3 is TGTGCCAGCAGCGTAGTAGCAGGGGCGCACGATGAGCAGTTCTTC. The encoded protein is CASSVVAGAHDEQFF.

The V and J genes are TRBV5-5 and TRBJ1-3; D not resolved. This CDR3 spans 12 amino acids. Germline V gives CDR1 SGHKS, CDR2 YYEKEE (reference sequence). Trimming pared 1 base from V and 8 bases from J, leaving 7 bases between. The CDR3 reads CASSLSADTIYF. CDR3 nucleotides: TGTGCCAGCAGCTTGTCCGCGGACACCATATATTTT.

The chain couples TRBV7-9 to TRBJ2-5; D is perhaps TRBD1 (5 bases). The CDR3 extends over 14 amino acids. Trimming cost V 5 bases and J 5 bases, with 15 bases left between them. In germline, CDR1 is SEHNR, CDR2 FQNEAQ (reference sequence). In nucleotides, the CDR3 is TGTGCCAGCAGCCTTGACCCCGCAGGGGAGACCCAGTACTTC. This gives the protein CASSLDPAGETQYF.

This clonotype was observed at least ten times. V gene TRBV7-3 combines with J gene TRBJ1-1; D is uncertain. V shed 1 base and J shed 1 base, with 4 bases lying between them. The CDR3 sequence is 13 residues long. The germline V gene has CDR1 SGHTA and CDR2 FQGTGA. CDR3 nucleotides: TGTGCCAGCAGCTTAAGGAGGAACACTGAAGCTTTCTTT. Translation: CASSLRRNTEAFF. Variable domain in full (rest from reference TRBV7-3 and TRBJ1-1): GAGVSQTPSNKVTEKGKYVELRCDPISGHTALYWYRQSLGQGPEFLIYFQGTGAADDSGLPNDRFFAVRPEGSVSTLKIQRTERGDSAVYLCASSLRRNTEAFFGQGTRLTVV.

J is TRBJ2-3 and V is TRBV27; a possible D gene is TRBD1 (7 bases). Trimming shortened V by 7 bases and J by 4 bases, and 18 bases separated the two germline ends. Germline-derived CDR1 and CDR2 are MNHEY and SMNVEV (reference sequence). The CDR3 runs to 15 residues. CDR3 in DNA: TGTGCCAGCAAGGGGGGCCACAGGGGCTCAGATACGCAGTATTTT. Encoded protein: CASKGGHRGSDTQYF.

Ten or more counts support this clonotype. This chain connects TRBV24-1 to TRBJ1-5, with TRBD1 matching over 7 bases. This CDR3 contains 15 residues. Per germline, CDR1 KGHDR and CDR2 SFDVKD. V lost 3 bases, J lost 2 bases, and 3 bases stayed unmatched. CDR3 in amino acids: CATSDNGQGNQPQHF. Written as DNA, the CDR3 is TGTGCCACCAGTGATAACGGACAGGGCAATCAGCCCCAGCATTTT.

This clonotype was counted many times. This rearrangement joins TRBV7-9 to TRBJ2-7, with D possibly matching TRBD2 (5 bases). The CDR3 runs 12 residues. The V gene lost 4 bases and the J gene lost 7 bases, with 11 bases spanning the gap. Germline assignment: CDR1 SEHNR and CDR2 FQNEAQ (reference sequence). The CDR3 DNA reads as TGTGCCAGCAGCTCCGGTCCGGGGGAGCAGTACTTC. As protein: CASSSGPGEQYF.

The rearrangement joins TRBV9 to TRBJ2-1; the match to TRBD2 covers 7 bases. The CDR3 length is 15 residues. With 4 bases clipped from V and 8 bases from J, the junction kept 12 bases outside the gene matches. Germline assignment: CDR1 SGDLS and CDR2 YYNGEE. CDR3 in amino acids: CASSPQGGGVYEQFF. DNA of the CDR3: TGTGCCAGCAGCCCCCAAGGTGGGGGGGTCTATGAGCAGTTCTTC.